What follows are 21 T cell receptor beta chains derived from one specimen sequenced in a study of shared clonotypes between healthy human individuals. Using immunoSEQ multiplex PCR, the repertoire was profiled, and TCRdb retains in-frame clones only, with some absent. The sample yields millions of clones, roughly 95% seen once. Naive CD8 populations comprised CD45RO-negative cells positively selected for CCR7, excluding terminally differentiated effector memory CD45RA+ cells. Sequenced input: naive CD8+ T cells sorted from blood. These receptors came from a young man in good health.

V and J are TRBV2 and TRBJ2-2; D is unclear. CDR1 is SNHLY and CDR2 is FYNNEI in the germline V gene. The CDR3 is 13 amino acids. V was cut by 3 bases and J by 8 bases, with 10 bases left in between. The CDR3 DNA reads as TGTGCCAGCAGTGACCCCCTGGGGGGGGAGCTGTTTTTT. It specifies CASSDPLGGELFF. Looking up the rest from reference TRBV2 and TRBJ2-2 gives the full variable domain: EPEVTQTPSHQVTQMGQEVILRCVPISNHLYFYWYRQILGQKVEFLVSFYNNEISEKSEIFDDQFSVERPDGSNFTLKIRSTKLEDSAMYFCASSDPLGGELFFGEGSRLTVL.

Comment on this clone: Other nucleotide sequences from this sample produce the same CDR3. J is TRBJ2-7 and V is TRBV4-1; 8 positions match TRBD2. V lost 4 bases to trimming and J lost 1 base; unmatched junction nucleotides: 6. Germline lookup yields CDR1 MGHRA and CDR2 YSYEKL. The CDR3 covers 15 residues. CDR3 residues: CASSPRTSGSYEQYF. The CDR3 DNA follows: TGCGCCAGCAGCCCCCGTACTAGCGGTTCCTACGAGCAGTACTTC.

This clone came up a few times. The V call is TRBV6-5, the J call TRBJ2-7, with D maybe TRBD1 (6 bases). V gave up 6 bases and J gave up 5 bases, with 14 bases separating them. Germline CDR1 is MNHEY and CDR2 is SVGAGI. There are 13 residues in the CDR3. The CDR3 DNA is TGTGCCAGCAGCGACTCACAGGGCCACGAGCAGTACTTC. Protein sequence: CASSDSQGHEQYF.

This chain links TRBV9 with TRBJ2-1; D is possibly TRBD1 (6 bases). The CDR3 contains 16 residues. Germline V gene sequence: CDR1 SGDLS, CDR2 YYNGEE. V lost 3 bases to trimming and J lost 2 bases, with 15 bases between them. As DNA, the CDR3 is TGTGCCAGCAGCGCCGAGAGGGGGTTCCCCTACAATGAGCAGTTCTTC. Translated: CASSAERGFPYNEQFF.

The rearrangement links TRBV5-1 to TRBJ2-2; TRBD1 matches 9 bases. The junction had 5 bases not matched to a gene; V was cut back by 1 base and J by 4 bases. The V gene's germline CDR1 is SGHRS and CDR2 YFSETQ. There are 16 residues in the CDR3. The CDR3 coding sequence is TGCGCCAGCAGCTTGTTGGGGACAGGGACCACCGGGGAGCTGTTTTTT. This codes for CASSLLGTGTTGELFF.

As regards this clone: This sample includes further DNA sequences coding for the same CDR3. CDR3 sequence: CASSLSRVGEQYF. The CDR3, as DNA: TGTGCCAGCAGTTTATCTAGGGTCGGCGAGCAGTACTTC. The gene calls are TRBV27 and TRBJ2-7; no clear D. V was clipped by 0 bases and J by 6 bases, with 9 bases between them. The CDR3 covers 13 residues. CDR1 and CDR2 from the germline V gene are MNHEY and SMNVEV (reference sequence).

The V gene is TRBV6-5, the J gene TRBJ1-6; unclear D gene. CDR3 length equals 13 residues. CDR1 is MNHEY, CDR2 SVGAGI, per germline. With 5 bases removed from V and 10 bases from J, the gap between germline ends came to 12 bases. The CDR3 DNA reads as TGTGCCAGCAGTCCCTTCGCGGAGTCACCCCTCCACTTT. This encodes CASSPFAESPLHF.

The V and J genes are TRBV9 and TRBJ2-3; no clear D. The CDR3 has 14 amino acids. CDR1 and CDR2 (germline): SGDLS, YYNGEE. V lost 0 bases, J lost 8 bases, and 13 bases lay in between. In nucleotides, the CDR3 is TGTGCCAGCAGCGTAGGTGATGGGGTGGGTACGCAGTATTTT. Translating it yields CASSVGDGVGTQYF.

The gene calls are TRBV6-1 and TRBJ2-2; 9 positions match TRBD1. Losses at the gene ends were 2 bases for V and 8 bases for J; bases not matched to a gene: 9. CDR1 and CDR2 from the germline V gene are MNHNS and SASEGT. This CDR3 is built from 16 residues. CDR3 region: CASSEKGQGHGGELFF. In nucleotides, the CDR3 is TGTGCCAGCAGTGAAAAAGGACAGGGGCACGGGGGGGAGCTGTTTTTT.

The DNA of the CDR3 is TGTGCCAGTAGCGTGGACAGGGCTACAGATACGCAGTATTTT. Residues: CASSVDRATDTQYF. The chain has TRBV19 and TRBJ2-3; 8 nucleotides align to TRBD1. This CDR3 is 14 amino acids long. V dropped 6 bases and J dropped 3; count of bases not matched to a gene: 5. Germline CDR1 is LNHDA and CDR2 is SQIVND (reference sequence).

The chain recombines TRBV4-1 with TRBJ1-3, with a tentative D call TRBD1 (5 bases). The CDR3 spans 14 residues. Germline V gives CDR1 MGHRA, CDR2 YSYEKL. Trimming took off 1 base at V and 7 bases at J, with 11 bases between the two ends. CDR3 DNA sequence: TGCGCCAGCAGCCAAGTAAGGGGATGGAACACCATATATTTT. Translation gives CASSQVRGWNTIYF.

The chain carries TRBV6-5 and TRBJ2-7, with 8 bases identical to TRBD2. The V segment lost 1 base and the J segment 3 bases; nucleotides outside the gene matches: 5. The CDR3 contains 15 residues. CDR1 is MNHEY, CDR2 SVGAGI, per germline. This chain's CDR3 is CASSYFREGLYEQYF. The CDR3 DNA sequence: TGTGCCAGCAGTTACTTTCGGGAGGGCCTCTACGAGCAGTACTTC.

For this clone: This sample includes further DNA sequences coding for the same CDR3. The chain combines TRBV5-1 with TRBJ2-7; D gene unclear. This CDR3 comprises 11 residues. Germline CDR1 and CDR2: SGHRS and YFSETQ. Trimming took off 4 bases at V and 3 bases at J, with 5 bases between the two ends. The CDR3 DNA reads as TGCGCCAGCAGCGCGGACTACGAGCAGTACTTC. Residues: CASSADYEQYF.

A few counts support this clone. At the DNA level, this CDR3 is encoded by other sequences in the same sample as well. This CDR3 reads CASNPSGTEAFF. The CDR3 DNA is TGTGCCAGCAACCCATCGGGCACTGAAGCTTTCTTT. The rearrangement joins TRBV7-9 to TRBJ1-1; D unresolved. CDR1 is SEHNR and CDR2 is FQNEAQ in the germline V gene (reference sequence). The CDR3 is 12 residues long. The germline V and J ends were trimmed by 7 bases and 4 bases, with 10 bases remaining between them.

The chain carries TRBV27 and TRBJ1-2; possible D gene TRBD1, 5 bases. CDR3 length: 15 amino acids. Trimming took off 8 bases at V and 7 bases at J, with 23 bases between the two ends. The germline gives CDR1 MNHEY, CDR2 SMNVEV (reference sequence). In DNA form, the CDR3 reads TGTGCCAGCCACCCTGACAGAAATCCTGCTGGTGGCTACACCTTC. As protein: CASHPDRNPAGGYTF.

V is TRBV10-1 and J is TRBJ2-1; 10 bases match TRBD2. The junction had 3 bases not matched to a gene; V was cut back by 4 bases and J by 6 bases. The CDR3 is 14 residues long. Germline assignment: CDR1 WNHNN and CDR2 SYGVQD (reference sequence). The CDR3 reads CASSVLAGVNEQFF. CDR3 in DNA: TGCGCCAGCAGTGTTCTAGCGGGAGTCAATGAGCAGTTCTTC.

The rearrangement links TRBV11-2 to TRBJ1-3; D may be TRBD1 (6 bases). The CDR3 sequence is 17 residues long. Trimming left V 1 base short and J 0 bases short, with 13 bases between. The V gene's germline CDR1 is SGHAT and CDR2 FQNNGV. The CDR3 sequence: CASSLVQGGGSGNTIYF. DNA for the CDR3: TGTGCCAGCAGCTTAGTTCAAGGAGGGGGCTCTGGAAACACCATATATTTT.

The V gene is TRBV6-5, the J gene TRBJ2-2; D is uncertain. Per germline, CDR1 MNHEY and CDR2 SVGAGI. The CDR3 spans 14 residues. With 0 bases removed from V and 7 bases from J, the gap between germline ends came to 9 bases. CDR3 residues: CASSYSSAIGELFF. CDR3 DNA: TGTGCCAGCAGTTACTCGTCGGCCATCGGGGAGCTGTTTTTT.

The count of this clone is one. The chain is built from TRBV6-1 and TRBJ2-6, with D possibly TRBD2 on 6 matching bases. CDR1 MNHNS and CDR2 SASEGT come from the germline V gene. This CDR3 spans 16 amino acids. Trimming removed 3 bases at V and 4 bases at J, with 13 bases between. The CDR3 loop is CASSDREVVGANVLTF. CDR3 in DNA: TGTGCCAGCAGTGATAGGGAGGTAGTCGGGGCCAACGTCCTGACTTTC.

The chain carries TRBV7-2 and TRBJ2-1; D possibly corresponds to TRBD2 (5 bases). The CDR3 loop spans 15 amino acids. From germline, CDR1 is SGHTA and CDR2 FQGNSA. V shed 4 bases and J shed 2 bases, with 12 bases lying between them. The CDR3 nucleotides are TGTGCCAGCAGCTCAATAGCGTTAGCCTACAATGAGCAGTTCTTC. The encoded protein is CASSSIALAYNEQFF.

V gene TRBV5-1 combines with J gene TRBJ2-2; 8 positions agree with TRBD2. V gave up 5 bases and J gave up 1 base; unmatched junction bases: 7. This CDR3 has 16 residues. Germline lookup yields CDR1 SGHRS and CDR2 YFSETQ. CDR3: CASRSDGRGNTGELFF. The CDR3, as DNA: TGCGCCAGCAGATCAGACGGGAGGGGGAACACCGGGGAGCTGTTTTTT. Full variable domain (outside the CDR3, taken from reference TRBV5-1 and TRBJ2-2): KAGVTQTPRYLIKTRGQQVTLSCSPISGHRSVSWYQQTPGQGLQFLFEYFSETQRNKGNFPGRFSGRQFSNSRSEMNVSTLELGDSALYLCASRSDGRGNTGELFFGEGSRLTVL.